The 9 T cell receptor beta chains presented below share a single source sample, sequenced in a study of cytomegalovirus exposure and HLA in healthy donors. The data were produced by immunoSEQ multiplex PCR, yet TCRdb's version contains in-frame clones alone and is incomplete. The sample has about 70,000 clones; around 92% are singletons. The specimen sequenced was PBMCs. The receptors here all came from a young man in good health and CMV-seropositive.

The chain joins TRBV6-5 to TRBJ1-4; 7 nucleotides align to TRBD1. This CDR3 is 16 amino acids long. The V segment lost 1 base and the J segment 5 bases; nucleotides outside the gene matches: 7. CDR1 and CDR2 (germline): MNHEY, SVGAGI. The CDR3 DNA is TGTGCCAGCAGTTACTTGAGACAGGGACGCAATGAAAAACTGTTTTTT. Amino acid sequence: CASSYLRQGRNEKLFF.

This chain uses TRBV10-3 with TRBJ2-7, with D possibly TRBD1 on 5 matching bases. V gave up 3 bases and J gave up 2 bases, with 17 bases separating them. This CDR3 comprises 16 residues. In germline, CDR1 is ENHRY, CDR2 SYGVKD. The CDR3 bases are TGTGCCATCAGTGATGCAGGGATCGGATTGACCTACGAGCAGTACTTC. Its translation is CAISDAGIGLTYEQYF.

This clone ranks as large (0.1 to 1%). The same CDR3 arises from other DNA sequences in this sample as well. J is TRBJ2-1 and V is TRBV7-9, with TRBD2 matching over 9 bases. The germline V gene encodes CDR1 SEHNR and CDR2 FQNEAQ (reference sequence). V was clipped by 5 bases and J by 4 bases; unmatched bases: 6. The CDR3 loop spans 15 amino acids. CDR3 in amino acids: CASSLTSGYYNEQFF. CDR3 bases: TGTGCCAGCAGCCTTACTAGCGGGTATTACAATGAGCAGTTCTTC.

The CDR3 nucleotides read TGTGCTAGCTCAGAGGGATACGGTCCCTACGAGCAGTACTTC. It yields the protein CASSEGYGPYEQYF. The chain combines TRBV7-7 with TRBJ2-7, with D perhaps matching TRBD2 (5 bases). Germline V gene sequence: CDR1 SSHAT, CDR2 FNYEAQ (reference sequence). The CDR3 extends over 14 amino acids.

This clone was counted a single time. The genes are TRBV28 and TRBJ1-1; D unresolved. Germline assignment: CDR1 MDHEN and CDR2 SYDVKM. There are 14 residues in the CDR3. Trimming took 2 bases from V and 4 from J, leaving 11 bases between them. CDR3 DNA: TGTGCCAGCAGTTTAGCCGGGTCCGTCACTGAAGCTTTCTTT. It yields the protein CASSLAGSVTEAFF.

This clone was recorded once. This rearrangement joins TRBV7-8 to TRBJ2-1; 7 nucleotides line up with TRBD2. The CDR3 totals 17 residues. With 4 bases clipped from V and 6 bases from J, the junction kept 15 bases outside the gene matches. Germline V CDR1 and CDR2: SGHVS, FQNEAQ. As DNA, the CDR3 is TGTGCCAGCAGCTGGCCGGCGCGGGAGTGGCCTTTCAATGAGCAGTTCTTC. Translated, it gives CASSWPAREWPFNEQFF. Based on the CDR3 plus reference TRBV7-8 and TRBJ2-1, the full variable domain is GAGVSQSPRYKVAKRGQDVALRCDPISGHVSLFWYQQALGQGPEFLTYFQNEAQLDKSGLPSDRFFAERPEGSVSTLKIQRTQQEDSAVYLCASSWPAREWPFNEQFFGPGTRLTVL.

This clone occurred once. The chain combines TRBV19 with TRBJ1-5, with D tentatively TRBD1 (5 bases). CDR1 LNHDA and CDR2 SQIVND come from the germline V gene (reference sequence). V was pared by 2 bases and J by 7 bases, with 12 bases between. This CDR3 has 14 amino acids. Here the CDR3 reads CASSIWGGGQPQHF. The CDR3 coding sequence is TGTGCCAGTAGTATATGGGGGGGAGGACAGCCCCAGCATTTT.

This chain links TRBV25-1 with TRBJ2-1, with TRBD2 as a possible D gene (7 bases). The CDR3 sequence is 17 residues long. CDR1 is MGHDK and CDR2 is SYGVNS in the germline V gene. Between the trimmed V and J ends, which lost 4 bases and 1 base, there was a span of 17 bases. As DNA, the CDR3 is TGTGCCAGCAGTGGGGGGCCCGGGAGGATGTCCTACAATGAGCAGTTCTTC. Amino acid sequence: CASSGGPGRMSYNEQFF. The full variable domain, in which reference TRBV25-1 and TRBJ2-1 provide the parts outside the CDR3, is EADIYQTPRYLVIGTGKKITLECSQTMGHDKMYWYQQDPGMELHLIHYSYGVNSTEKGDLSSESTVSRIRTEHFPLTLESARPSHTSQYLCASSGGPGRMSYNEQFFGPGTRLTVL.

CDR3 bases: TGTGCCAGCAGCTTAGAGGGCCCCAGCGGTCAGCCCCAGCATTTT. It encodes CASSLEGPSGQPQHF. The J gene is TRBJ1-5, the V gene TRBV7-9, with D unresolved. V lost 1 base to trimming and J lost 6 bases, with 13 bases between them. Per germline, CDR1 SEHNR and CDR2 FQNEAQ (reference sequence). This CDR3 has 15 residues. The full variable domain, in which reference TRBV7-9 and TRBJ1-5 provide the parts outside the CDR3, is DTGVSQNPRHKITKRGQNVTFRCDPISEHNRLYWYRQTLGQGPEFLTYFQNEAQLEKSRLLSDRFSAERPKGSFSTLEIQRTEQGDSAMYLCASSLEGPSGQPQHFGDGTRLSIL.